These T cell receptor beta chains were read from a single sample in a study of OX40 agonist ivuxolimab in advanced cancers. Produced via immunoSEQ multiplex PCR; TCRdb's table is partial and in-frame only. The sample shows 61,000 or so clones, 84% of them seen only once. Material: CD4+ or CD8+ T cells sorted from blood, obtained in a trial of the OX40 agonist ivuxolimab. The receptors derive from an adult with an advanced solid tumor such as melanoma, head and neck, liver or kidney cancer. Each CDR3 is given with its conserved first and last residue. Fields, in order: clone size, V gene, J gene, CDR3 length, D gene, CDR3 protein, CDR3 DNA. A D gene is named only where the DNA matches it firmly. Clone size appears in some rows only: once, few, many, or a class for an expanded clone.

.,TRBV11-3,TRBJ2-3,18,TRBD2,CASTIKGLAGGFTDTQYF,TGTGCCAGCACAATTAAGGGACTAGCGGGAGGGTTCACAGATACGCAGTATTTT
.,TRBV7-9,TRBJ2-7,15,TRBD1,CASSIVGQSSYEQYF,TGTGCCAGCAGCATAGTGGGACAGAGCTCCTACGAGCAGTACTTC
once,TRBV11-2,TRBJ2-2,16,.,CASSLDRPGTSGELFF,TGTGCCAGCAGCTTAGACCGTCCCGGGACTTCCGGGGAGCTGTTTTTT
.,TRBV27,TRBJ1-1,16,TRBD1,CASSRGTGWGNTEAFF,TGTGCCAGCAGTCGGGGGACAGGGTGGGGGAACACTGAAGCTTTCTTT
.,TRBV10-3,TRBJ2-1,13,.,CAISESMADEQFF,TGTGCCATCAGTGAGTCGATGGCCGATGAGCAGTTCTTC
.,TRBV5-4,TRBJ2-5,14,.,CASSQLTTQETQYF,TGTGCCAGCAGCCAGCTGACAACTCAAGAGACCCAGTACTTC
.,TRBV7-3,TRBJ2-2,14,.,CASSRGSDTGELFF,TGTGCCAGCAGCCGGGGCTCCGACACCGGGGAGCTGTTTTTT
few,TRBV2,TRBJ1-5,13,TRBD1,CASRDRGGQPQHF,TGTGCCAGCAGGGACAGGGGAGGACAGCCCCAGCATTTT
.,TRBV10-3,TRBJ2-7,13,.,CAISFGSDYEQYF,TGTGCCATCAGTTTCGGTAGCGACTACGAGCAGTACTTC
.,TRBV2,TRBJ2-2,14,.,CASKWDGNTGELFF,TGTGCCAGCAAGTGGGACGGAAACACCGGGGAGCTGTTTTTT
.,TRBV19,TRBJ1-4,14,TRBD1,CASRDRVTDEKLFF,TGTGCCAGTAGAGACAGGGTTACGGATGAAAAACTGTTTTTT
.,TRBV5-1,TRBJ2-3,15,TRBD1,CASSLGTGGSDTQYF,TGCGCCAGCAGCTTGGGGACAGGGGGCTCAGATACGCAGTATTTT
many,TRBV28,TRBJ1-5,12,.,CASSLRFQPQHF,TGTGCCAGCAGTTTGAGGTTTCAGCCCCAGCATTTT
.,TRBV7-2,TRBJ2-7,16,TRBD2,CASSLAPGGGIGEQYF,TGTGCCAGCAGCTTAGCCCCCGGGGGGGGCATTGGTGAGCAGTACTTC
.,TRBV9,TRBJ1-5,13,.,CASSGSGGQPQHF,TGTGCCAGCAGCGGATCGGGGGGTCAGCCCCAGCATTTT
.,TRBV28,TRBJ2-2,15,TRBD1,CASKPGQGYTGELFF,TGTGCCAGCAAACCGGGACAGGGTTACACCGGGGAGCTGTTTTTT
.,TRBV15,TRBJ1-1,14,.,CATSRTGQNTEAFF,TGTGCCACCAGCAGAACAGGGCAGAACACTGAAGCTTTCTTT
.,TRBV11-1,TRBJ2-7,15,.,CASSLEDRTSYEQYF,TGTGCCAGCAGCTTAGAAGATAGGACCTCCTACGAGCAGTACTTC
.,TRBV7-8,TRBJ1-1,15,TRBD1,CASSWTGGMNTEAFF,TGTGCCAGCAGCTGGACAGGGGGAATGAACACTGAAGCTTTCTTT
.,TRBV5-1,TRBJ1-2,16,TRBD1,CASSLGQGWTNYGYTF,TGCGCCAGCAGCTTGGGACAGGGGTGGACAAACTATGGCTACACCTTC
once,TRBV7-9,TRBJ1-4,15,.,CASSKEGGQDEKLFF,TGTGCCAGCAGCAAGGAGGGGGGGCAGGATGAAAAACTGTTTTTT
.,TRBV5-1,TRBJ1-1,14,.,CASSPGHRNTEAFF,TGCGCCAGCAGCCCGGGACACCGGAACACTGAAGCTTTCTTT
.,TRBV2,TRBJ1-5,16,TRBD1,CASGALGQGVGQPQHF,TGTGCCAGCGGAGCCCTCGGACAGGGAGTAGGTCAGCCCCAGCATTTT
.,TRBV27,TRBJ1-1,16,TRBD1,CASTTGTGGANTEAFF,TGTGCCAGTACTACCGGGACAGGGGGCGCGAACACTGAAGCTTTCTTT
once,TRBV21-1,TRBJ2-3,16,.,CASISGSLAVTDTQYF,TGTGCCAGCATCTCAGGGAGCCTAGCGGTTACAGATACGCAGTATTTT
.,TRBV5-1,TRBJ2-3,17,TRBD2,CASYQSTVAGGTDTQYF,TGCGCCAGCTACCAATCAACAGTAGCGGGAGGCACAGATACGCAGTATTTT
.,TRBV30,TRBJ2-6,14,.,CAWDRKLGANVLTF,TGTGCCTGGGACAGAAAACTTGGGGCCAACGTCCTGACTTTC
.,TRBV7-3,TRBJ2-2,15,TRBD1,CASSPGTGRTGELFF,TGTGCCAGCAGCCCCGGGACAGGGCGCACCGGGGAGCTGTTTTTT
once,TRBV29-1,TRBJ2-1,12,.,CSVEDGGNEQFF,TGCAGCGTTGAGGACGGGGGCAATGAGCAGTTCTTC
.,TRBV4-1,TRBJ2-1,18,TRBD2,CASSQDLVGGSSYNEQFF,TGCGCCAGCAGCCAAGATCTTGTCGGCGGGAGCTCCTACAATGAGCAGTTCTTC
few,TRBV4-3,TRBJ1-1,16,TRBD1,CASSQFTTGVNTEAFF,TGCGCCAGCAGCCAATTCACGACAGGGGTGAACACTGAAGCTTTCTTT
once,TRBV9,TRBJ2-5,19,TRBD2,CASSVGKRGGRKYQETQYF,TGTGCCAGCAGCGTAGGTAAGCGGGGGGGCCGAAAGTACCAAGAGACCCAGTACTTC
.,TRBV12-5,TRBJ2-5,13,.,CASGLPSEETQYF,TGTGCTAGTGGTTTGCCCAGCGAGGAGACCCAGTACTTC
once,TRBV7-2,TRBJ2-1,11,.,CASSRPDEQFF,TGTGCCAGCAGCCGTCCGGATGAGCAGTTCTTC
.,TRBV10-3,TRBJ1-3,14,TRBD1,CAIRQDRDGNTIYF,TGTGCCATCAGGCAAGACAGGGATGGAAACACCATATATTTT
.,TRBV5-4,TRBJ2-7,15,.,CASSVPGPRSDEQYF,TGTGCCAGCAGCGTACCGGGACCCCGGTCGGACGAGCAGTACTTC
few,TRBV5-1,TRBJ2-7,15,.,CASSAGTANSYEQYF,TGCGCCAGCAGCGCTGGGACGGCTAACTCCTACGAGCAGTACTTC
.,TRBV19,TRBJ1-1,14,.,CASSIGRANTEAFF,TGTGCCAGTAGTATTGGACGGGCGAACACTGAAGCTTTCTTT
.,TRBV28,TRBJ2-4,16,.,CAIARGANLAKNIQYF,TGTGCCATCGCCCGGGGGGCCAATCTAGCCAAAAACATTCAGTACTTC
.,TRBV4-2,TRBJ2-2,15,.,CASSHPSRDTGELFF,TGTGCCAGCAGCCATCCCTCCCGGGATACCGGGGAGCTGTTTTTT
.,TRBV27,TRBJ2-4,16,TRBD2,CASSPLASLAKNIQYF,TGTGCCAGCAGTCCACTAGCGTCCTTAGCCAAAAACATTCAGTACTTC
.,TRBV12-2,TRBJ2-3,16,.,CASRLALVGTTDTQYF,TGTGCAAGTCGCTTGGCCCTTGTGGGAACCACAGATACGCAGTATTTT
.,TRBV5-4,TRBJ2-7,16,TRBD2,CASSLPSSGSGYEQYF,TGTGCCAGCAGCTTGCCCTCTAGCGGGAGTGGTTACGAGCAGTACTTC
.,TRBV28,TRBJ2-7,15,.,CASSSPGLGVYEQYF,TGTGCCAGCAGTTCACCTGGGTTGGGGGTGTACGAGCAGTACTTC
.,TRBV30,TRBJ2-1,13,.,CASSRGWSNEQFF,TGTGCCTCATCGCGGGGTTGGTCGAATGAGCAGTTCTTC
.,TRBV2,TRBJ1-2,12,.,CASHGQDYGYTF,TGTGCCAGCCACGGGCAAGATTATGGCTACACCTTC
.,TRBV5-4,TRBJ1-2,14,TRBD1,CASSPQGAQYGYTF,TGTGCCAGCAGCCCCCAGGGGGCGCAGTATGGCTACACCTTC
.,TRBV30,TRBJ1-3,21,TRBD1,CAWSVLPLHIKGQGTGNTIYF,TGTGCCTGGAGTGTACTTCCCTTACACATCAAGGGACAGGGGACTGGAAACACCATATATTTT
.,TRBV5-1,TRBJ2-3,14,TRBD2,CASSRTSEADTQYF,TGCGCCAGCAGCCGGACTAGCGAAGCAGATACGCAGTATTTT
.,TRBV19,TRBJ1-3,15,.,CASSADAASGNTIYF,TGTGCCAGTAGTGCTGACGCAGCCTCTGGAAACACCATATATTTT